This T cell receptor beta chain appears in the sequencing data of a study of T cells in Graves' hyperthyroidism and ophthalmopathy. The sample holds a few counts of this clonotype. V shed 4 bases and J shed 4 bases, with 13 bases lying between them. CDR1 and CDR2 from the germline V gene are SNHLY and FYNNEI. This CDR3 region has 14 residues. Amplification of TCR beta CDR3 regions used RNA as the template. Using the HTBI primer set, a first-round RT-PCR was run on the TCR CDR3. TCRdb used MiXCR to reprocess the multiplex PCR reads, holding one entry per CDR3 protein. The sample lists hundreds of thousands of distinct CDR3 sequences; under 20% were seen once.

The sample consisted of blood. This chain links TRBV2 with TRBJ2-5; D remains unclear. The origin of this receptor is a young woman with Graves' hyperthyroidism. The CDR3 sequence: CASSVVAEPETQYF. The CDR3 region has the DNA TGTGCCAGCAGTGTGGTGGCTGAACCAGAGACCCAGTACTTC. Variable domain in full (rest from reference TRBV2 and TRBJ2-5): EPEVTQTPSHQVTQMGQEVILRCVPISNHLYFYWYRQILGQKVEFLVSFYNNEISEKSEIFDDQFSVERPDGSNFTLKIRSTKLEDSAMYFCASSVVAEPETQYFGPGTRLLVL.